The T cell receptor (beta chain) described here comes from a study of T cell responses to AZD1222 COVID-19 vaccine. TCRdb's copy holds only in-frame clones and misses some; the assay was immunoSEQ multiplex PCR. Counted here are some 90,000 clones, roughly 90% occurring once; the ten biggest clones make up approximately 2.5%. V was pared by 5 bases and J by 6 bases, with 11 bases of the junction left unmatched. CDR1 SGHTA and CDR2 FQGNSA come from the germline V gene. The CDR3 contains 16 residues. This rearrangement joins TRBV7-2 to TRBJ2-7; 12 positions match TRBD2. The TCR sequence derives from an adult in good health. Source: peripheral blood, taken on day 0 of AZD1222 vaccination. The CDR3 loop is CASSADSSGGASEQYF. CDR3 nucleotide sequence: TGTGCCAGCAGCGCCGATTCTAGCGGGGGGGCGTCCGAGCAGTACTTC. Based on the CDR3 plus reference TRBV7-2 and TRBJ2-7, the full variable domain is GAGVSQSPSNKVTEKGKDVELRCDPISGHTALYWYRQSLGQGLEFLIYFQGNSAPDKSGLPSDRFSAERTGGSVSTLTIQRTQQEDSAVYLCASSADSSGGASEQYFGPGTRLTVT.